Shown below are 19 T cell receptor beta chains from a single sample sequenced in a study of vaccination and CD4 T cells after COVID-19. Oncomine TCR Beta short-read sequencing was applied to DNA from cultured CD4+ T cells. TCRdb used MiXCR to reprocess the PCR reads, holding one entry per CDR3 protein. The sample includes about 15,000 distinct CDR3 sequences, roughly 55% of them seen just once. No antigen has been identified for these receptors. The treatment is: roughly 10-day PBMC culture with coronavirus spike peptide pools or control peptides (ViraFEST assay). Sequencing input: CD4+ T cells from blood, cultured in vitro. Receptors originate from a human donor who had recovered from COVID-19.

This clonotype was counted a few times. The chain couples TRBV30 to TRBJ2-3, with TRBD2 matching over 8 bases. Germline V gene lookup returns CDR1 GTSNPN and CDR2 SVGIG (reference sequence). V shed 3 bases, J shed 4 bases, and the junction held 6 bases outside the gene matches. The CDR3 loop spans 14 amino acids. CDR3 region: CAWSPGTSADTQYF. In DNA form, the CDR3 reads TGTGCCTGGAGCCCCGGGACTAGTGCAGATACGCAGTATTTT.

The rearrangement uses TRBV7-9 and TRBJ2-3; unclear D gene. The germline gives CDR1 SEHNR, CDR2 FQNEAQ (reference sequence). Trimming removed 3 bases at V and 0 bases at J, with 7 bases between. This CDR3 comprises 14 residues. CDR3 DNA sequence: TGTGCCAGCAGCTTCAGGCAGAGCACAGATACGCAGTATTTT. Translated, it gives CASSFRQSTDTQYF.

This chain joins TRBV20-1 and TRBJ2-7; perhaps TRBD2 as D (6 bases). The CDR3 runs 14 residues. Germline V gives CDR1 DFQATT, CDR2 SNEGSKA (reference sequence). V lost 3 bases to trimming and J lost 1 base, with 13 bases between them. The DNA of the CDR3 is TGCAGTGCTAGTTATATCCGGGGGTCCTACGAGCAGTACTTC. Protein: CSASYIRGSYEQYF.

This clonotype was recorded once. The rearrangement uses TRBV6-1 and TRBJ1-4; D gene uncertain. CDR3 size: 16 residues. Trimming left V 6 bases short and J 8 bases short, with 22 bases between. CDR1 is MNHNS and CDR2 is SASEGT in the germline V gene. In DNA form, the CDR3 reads TGTGCCAGCAGCCCCACGGACGAGGGAGGGTTCGAAAAACTGTTTTTT. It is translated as CASSPTDEGGFEKLFF.

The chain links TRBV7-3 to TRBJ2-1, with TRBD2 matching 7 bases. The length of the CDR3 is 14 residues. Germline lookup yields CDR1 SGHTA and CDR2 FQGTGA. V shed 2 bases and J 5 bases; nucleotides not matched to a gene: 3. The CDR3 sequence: CASSLLSGNNEQFF. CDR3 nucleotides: TGTGCCAGCAGCTTATTGAGCGGGAACAATGAGCAGTTCTTC. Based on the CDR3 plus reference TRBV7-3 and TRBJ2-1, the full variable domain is GAGVSQTPSNKVTEKGKYVELRCDPISGHTALYWYRQSLGQGPEFLIYFQGTGAADDSGLPNDRFFAVRPEGSVSTLKIQRTERGDSAVYLCASSLLSGNNEQFFGPGTRLTVL.

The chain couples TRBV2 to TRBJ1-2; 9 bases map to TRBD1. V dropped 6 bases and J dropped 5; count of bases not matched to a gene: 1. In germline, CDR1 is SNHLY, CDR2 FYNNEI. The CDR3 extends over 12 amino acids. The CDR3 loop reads CASRDRGYGYTF. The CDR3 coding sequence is TGTGCCAGCAGAGACAGGGGGTATGGCTACACCTTC.

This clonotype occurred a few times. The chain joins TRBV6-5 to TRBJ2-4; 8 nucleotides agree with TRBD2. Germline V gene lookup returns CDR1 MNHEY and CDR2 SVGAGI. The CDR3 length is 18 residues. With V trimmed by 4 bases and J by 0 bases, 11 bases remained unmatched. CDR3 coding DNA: TGTGCCAGCAGTTCTCCGCGAGGACTAGCTGTAGCCAAAAACATTCAGTACTTC. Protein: CASSSPRGLAVAKNIQYF.

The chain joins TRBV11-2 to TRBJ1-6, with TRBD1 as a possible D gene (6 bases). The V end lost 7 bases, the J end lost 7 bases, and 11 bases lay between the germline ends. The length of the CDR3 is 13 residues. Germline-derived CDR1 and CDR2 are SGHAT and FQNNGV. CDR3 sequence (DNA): TGTGCCAGCACAAGAGGGGGGAATTCACCCCTCCACTTT. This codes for CASTRGGNSPLHF.

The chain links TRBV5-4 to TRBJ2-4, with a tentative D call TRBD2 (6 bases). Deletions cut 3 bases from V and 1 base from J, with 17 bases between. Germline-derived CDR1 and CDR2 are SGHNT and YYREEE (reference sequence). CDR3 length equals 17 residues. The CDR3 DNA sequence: TGTGCCAGCAGCTACGGACTACAGCGGCGTGCCAAAAACATTCAGTACTTC. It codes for CASSYGLQRRAKNIQYF. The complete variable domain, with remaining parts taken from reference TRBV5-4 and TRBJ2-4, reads ETGVTQSPTHLIKTRGQQVTLRCSSQSGHNTVSWYQQALGQGPQFIFQYYREEENGRGNFPPRFSGLQFPNYSSELNVNALELDDSALYLCASSYGLQRRAKNIQYFGAGTRLSVL.

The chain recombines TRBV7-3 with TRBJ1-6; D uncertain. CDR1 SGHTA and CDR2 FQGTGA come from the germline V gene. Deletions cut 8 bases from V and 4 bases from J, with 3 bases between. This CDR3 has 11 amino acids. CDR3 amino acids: CASGYNSPLHF. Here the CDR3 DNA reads TGTGCCAGCGGATATAATTCACCCCTCCACTTT.

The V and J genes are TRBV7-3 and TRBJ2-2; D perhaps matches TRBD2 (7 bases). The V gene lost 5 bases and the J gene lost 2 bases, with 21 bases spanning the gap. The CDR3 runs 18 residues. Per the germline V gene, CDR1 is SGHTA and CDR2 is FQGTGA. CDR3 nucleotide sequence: TGTGCCAGCAGCCGATATCCGGTGGGGGGGCCTAACACCGGGGAGCTGTTTTTT. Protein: CASSRYPVGGPNTGELFF.

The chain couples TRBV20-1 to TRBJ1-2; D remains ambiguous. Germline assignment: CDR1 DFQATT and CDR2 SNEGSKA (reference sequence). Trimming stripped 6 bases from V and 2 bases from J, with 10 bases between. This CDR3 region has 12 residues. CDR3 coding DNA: TGCAGTGCATTGCGGGGAAACTATGGCTACACCTTC. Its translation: CSALRGNYGYTF.

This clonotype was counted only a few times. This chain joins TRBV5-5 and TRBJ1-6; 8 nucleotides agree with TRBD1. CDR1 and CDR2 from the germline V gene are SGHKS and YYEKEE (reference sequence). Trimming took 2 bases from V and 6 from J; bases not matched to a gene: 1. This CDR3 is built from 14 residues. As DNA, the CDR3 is TGTGCCAGCAGCTTCGGACAGGGTAATTCACCCCTCCACTTT. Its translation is CASSFGQGNSPLHF.

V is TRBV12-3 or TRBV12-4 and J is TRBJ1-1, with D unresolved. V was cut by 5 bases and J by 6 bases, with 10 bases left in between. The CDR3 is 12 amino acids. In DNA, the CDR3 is TGTGCCAGCAGTCTGCGTACCGCTGAAGCTTTCTTT. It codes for CASSLRTAEAFF.

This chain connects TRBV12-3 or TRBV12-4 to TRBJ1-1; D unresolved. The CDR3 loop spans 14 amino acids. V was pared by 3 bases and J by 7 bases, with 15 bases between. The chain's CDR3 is CASSLASRTGEAFF. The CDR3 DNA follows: TGTGCCAGCAGTTTGGCCTCACGGACGGGTGAAGCTTTCTTT.

In nucleotides, the CDR3 is TGTGCCAGTAGTATAAGACAGGGGAAAACTGAAGCTTTCTTT. As protein: CASSIRQGKTEAFF. This sequence joins TRBV19 and TRBJ1-1; 8 bases map to TRBD1. The V gene end was trimmed by 2 bases and the J gene end by 5 bases; junction bases not matched to a gene: 4. This CDR3 comprises 14 residues. Germline CDR1 and CDR2: LNHDA and SQIVND (reference sequence).

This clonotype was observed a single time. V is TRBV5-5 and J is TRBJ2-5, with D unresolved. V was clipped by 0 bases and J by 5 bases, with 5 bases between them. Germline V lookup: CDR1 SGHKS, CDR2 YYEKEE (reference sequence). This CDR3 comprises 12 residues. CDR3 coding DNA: TGTGCCAGCAGCTTGGTCAGGGAGACCCAGTACTTC. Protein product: CASSLVRETQYF.

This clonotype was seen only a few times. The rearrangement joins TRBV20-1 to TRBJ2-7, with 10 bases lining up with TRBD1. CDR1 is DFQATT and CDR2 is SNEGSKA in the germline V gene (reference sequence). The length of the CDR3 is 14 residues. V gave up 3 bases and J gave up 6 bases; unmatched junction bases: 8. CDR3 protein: CSASRTGGGTEQYF. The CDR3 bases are TGCAGTGCTAGTAGGACAGGGGGAGGGACCGAGCAGTACTTC.

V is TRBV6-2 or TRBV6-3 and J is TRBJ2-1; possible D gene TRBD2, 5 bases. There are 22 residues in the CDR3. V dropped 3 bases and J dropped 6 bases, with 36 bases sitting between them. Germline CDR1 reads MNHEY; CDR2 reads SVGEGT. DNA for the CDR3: TGTGCCAGCAGTTATAAATCTCGATCGCGGAATCGCGGGTTTAGAGCCCTCAATGAGCAGTTCTTC. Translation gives CASSYKSRSRNRGFRALNEQFF.